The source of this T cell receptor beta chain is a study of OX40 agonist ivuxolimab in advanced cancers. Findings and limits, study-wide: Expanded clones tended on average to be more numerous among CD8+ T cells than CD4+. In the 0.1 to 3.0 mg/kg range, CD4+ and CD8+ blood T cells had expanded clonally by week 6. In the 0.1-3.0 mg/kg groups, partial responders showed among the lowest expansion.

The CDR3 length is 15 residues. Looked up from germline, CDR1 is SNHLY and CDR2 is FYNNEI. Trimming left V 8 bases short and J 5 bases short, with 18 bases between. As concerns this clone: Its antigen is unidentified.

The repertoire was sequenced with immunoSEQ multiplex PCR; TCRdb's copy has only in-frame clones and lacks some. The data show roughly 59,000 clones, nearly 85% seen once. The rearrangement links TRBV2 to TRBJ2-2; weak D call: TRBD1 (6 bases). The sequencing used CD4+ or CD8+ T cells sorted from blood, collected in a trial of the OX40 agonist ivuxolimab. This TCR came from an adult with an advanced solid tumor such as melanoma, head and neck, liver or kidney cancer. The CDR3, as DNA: TGTGCCAGCGAGGGGATGACAGGTCGGACCGGGGAGCTGTTTTTT. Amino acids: CASEGMTGRTGELFF.